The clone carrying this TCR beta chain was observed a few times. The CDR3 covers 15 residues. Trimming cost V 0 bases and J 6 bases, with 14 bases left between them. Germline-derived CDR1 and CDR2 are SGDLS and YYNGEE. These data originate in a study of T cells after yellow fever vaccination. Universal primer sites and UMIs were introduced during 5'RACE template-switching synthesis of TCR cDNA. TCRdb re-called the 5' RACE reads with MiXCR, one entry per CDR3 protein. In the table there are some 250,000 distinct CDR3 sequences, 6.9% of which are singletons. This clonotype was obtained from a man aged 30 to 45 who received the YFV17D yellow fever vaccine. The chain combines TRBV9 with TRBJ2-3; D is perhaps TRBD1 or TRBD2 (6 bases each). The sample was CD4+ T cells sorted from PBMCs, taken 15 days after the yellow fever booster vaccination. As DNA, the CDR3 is TGTGCCAGCAGCGTAGGGCCCCGGGGGCTTGATACGCAGTATTTT. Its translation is CASSVGPRGLDTQYF.